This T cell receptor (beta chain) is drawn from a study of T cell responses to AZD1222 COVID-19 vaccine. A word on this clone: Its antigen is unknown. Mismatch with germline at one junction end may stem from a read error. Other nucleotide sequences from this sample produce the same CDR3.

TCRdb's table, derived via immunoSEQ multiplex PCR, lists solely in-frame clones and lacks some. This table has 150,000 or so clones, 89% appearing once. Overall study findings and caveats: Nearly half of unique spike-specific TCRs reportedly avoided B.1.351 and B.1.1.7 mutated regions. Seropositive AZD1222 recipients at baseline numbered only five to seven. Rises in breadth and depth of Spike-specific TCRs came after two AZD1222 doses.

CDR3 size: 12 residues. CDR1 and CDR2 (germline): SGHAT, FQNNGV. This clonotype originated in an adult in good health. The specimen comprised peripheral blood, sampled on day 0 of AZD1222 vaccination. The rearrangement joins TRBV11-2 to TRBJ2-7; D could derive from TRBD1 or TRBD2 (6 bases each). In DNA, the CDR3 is TGCGCCAGCAGCCGGGGGCCATACGAGCAGTACTTC. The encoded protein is CASSRGPYEQYF.